This T cell receptor beta chain emerged from a study of blood T cell repertoires in COVID-19. The wider study: Both acute and convalescent COVID-19 samples were obtained from the United States, Italy and Spain. PBMCs, B-cell-depleted T cells, or T cells provided the cDNA or gDNA that made up the material.

Study processing details: It was from reference gene primer amplification that nucleated cell counts were estimated. Clones were sequenced by immunoSEQ multiplex PCR, and TCRdb holds only the in-frame ones, with some missing. V and J calls and clone size are as listed in that table; D and trimming were resolved from the DNA. This table holds roughly 67,000 clones, about 86% found once. This clone has more than one count but fewer than ten. Germline CDR1 is SGHDT and CDR2 is YYEEEE. The CDR3 sequence is 14 residues long. Trimming took 4 bases from V and 7 from J; bases not matched to a gene: 10. V usage is TRBV5-6 and J usage is TRBJ2-5; 7 positions agree with TRBD1. Sequenced sample: peripheral blood. This receptor was obtained from a man aged 50-60 years with acute or convalescent COVID-19. For the CDR3, the DNA is TGTGCCAGCAGCGAGAACACAGGGGCCGGGACCCAGTACTTC. Amino acids: CASSENTGAGTQYF. Full variable domain (missing parts from reference TRBV5-6 and TRBJ2-5): DAGVTQSPTHLIKTRGQQVTLRCSPKSGHDTVSWYQQALGQGPQFIFQYYEEEERQRGNFPDRFSGHQFPNYSSELNVNALLLGDSALYLCASSENTGAGTQYFGPGTRLLVL.